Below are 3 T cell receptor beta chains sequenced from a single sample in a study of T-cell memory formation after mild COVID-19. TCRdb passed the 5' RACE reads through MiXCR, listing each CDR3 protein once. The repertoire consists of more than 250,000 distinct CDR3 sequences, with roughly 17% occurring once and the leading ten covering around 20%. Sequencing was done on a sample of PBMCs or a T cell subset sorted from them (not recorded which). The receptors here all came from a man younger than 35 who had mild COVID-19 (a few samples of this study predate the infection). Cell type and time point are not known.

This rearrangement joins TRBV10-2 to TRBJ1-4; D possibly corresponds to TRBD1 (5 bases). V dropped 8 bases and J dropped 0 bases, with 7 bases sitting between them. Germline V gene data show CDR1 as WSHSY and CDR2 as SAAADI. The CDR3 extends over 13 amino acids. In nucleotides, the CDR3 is TGCGCCAGCCTGACAGCAACTAATGAAAAACTGTTTTTT. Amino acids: CASLTATNEKLFF.

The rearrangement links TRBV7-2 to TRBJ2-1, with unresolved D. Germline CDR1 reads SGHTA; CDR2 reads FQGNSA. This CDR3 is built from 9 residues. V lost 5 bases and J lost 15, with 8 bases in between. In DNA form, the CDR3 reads TGTGCCAGCAGCCCGGCGTGGTTCTTC. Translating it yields CASSPAWFF.

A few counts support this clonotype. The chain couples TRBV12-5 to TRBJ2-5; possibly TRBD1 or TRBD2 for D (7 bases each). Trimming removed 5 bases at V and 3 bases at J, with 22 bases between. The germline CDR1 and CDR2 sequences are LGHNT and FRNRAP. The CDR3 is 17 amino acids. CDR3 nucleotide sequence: TGTGCTAGTGGTCCCTCAGGCAGGGGGGGCCAGGAAGAGACCCAGTACTTC. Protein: CASGPSGRGGQEETQYF.